This T cell receptor (beta chain) was profiled in a study of beta chain features in type 1 diabetes listed by TCRdb under 2018. The study in broad terms: Mean age, gender distribution, total cell number and subset yield were not different between patients and healthy donors. Across all samples, around 100 million sorted cells were examined, and cell number per subset correlated strongly with RNA yield. The study compared the TCRB repertoires of sorted circulating CD4+ T cell subsets in recently diagnosed type 1 diabetes patients with those in matched healthy donors. Whereas all 30 or so donors provided naive and central memory subsets, regulatory and stem cell-like memory subsets were isolated from just 8 patients and roughly 8 healthy donors. The investigation overall reported the following: Type 1 diabetes patients showed a moderate but significant shortening of TCRB CDR3 length in all four CD4+ subsets. Naive, central memory and regulatory TCRB repertoires appeared to be more alike among patients than among healthy donors. Because the HLA sub-analyses included only small numbers of individuals, any influence of HLA type on TCRB rearrangement was left unresolved. Shorter templates might have been favored by PCR, but patient and control samples were amplified and corrected together, so both groups would have been affected equally by any skew. Because cDNA rather than genomic DNA was sequenced, highly expressing activated cells could have been over-represented, although no difference in activation and CD3 levels was found between groups. Fewer insertions and more nucleotide deletions at VDJ recombination sites were observed in patients with type 1 diabetes, implying thymic rearrangement abnormalities.

This clone was recorded a few times. Its antigen remains undetermined. No base-level quality is on record; no much larger clone is a single base apart. This same CDR3 is encoded by further DNA sequences in the sample. From each donor, a single peripheral blood sample of about 116 mL on average was drawn into heparinised tubes. Using a panel that included CD45RO, CCR7, CD25, CD127, CD95 and CD27, naive, central memory, regulatory and stem cell-like memory CD4+ T cells were sorted on a BD FACSAria II. Every sorted population had a purity above 95%. PBMCs were separated immediately by Lymphoprep density gradient centrifugation and were stained directly, without being cultured. To minimize batch effects, samples were stained and sorted in pairs, one healthy donor with one patient per experiment. Taken from cysteine to phenylalanine, the CDR3 has 11 residues. CDR3 DNA only is kept here, 33 bases in frame from base 1. Trimming removed 5 bases from V and 6 bases from J; the gene matches leave 3 bases unexplained. CDR1 GTSNPN and CDR2 SVGIG were looked up in the germline V gene (reference sequence).

The entire isolated RNA was reverse transcribed using the High Capacity cDNA Reverse Transcription Kit, and thus expressed TCRB transcripts were sequenced. Naive, central memory and regulatory T cell samples underwent deep immunoSEQ sequencing, averaging around 3.7 million total reads per sample. Sorted cells were lysed in RLT buffer and RNA was extracted with DNase-treated RNeasy Micro or Mini kits, depending on cell number. To prevent cross-contamination, every cell subset was processed on its own, while patient and healthy donor samples were processed together. Using the immunoSEQ multiplex PCR, TCRB sequences were amplified from cDNA into 87-bp fragments spanning the CDR3 region. Sequencing of the amplicons was done on the Illumina HiSeq platform. Per the source publication's procedure: Synthetic template baselines were used to correct PCR bias computationally, reads within Hamming distance 2 were collapsed together, and singletons that could not be merged were discarded. Reads were aligned against IMGT so that V, D and J genes, CDR3 length and insertions or deletions at six rearrangement sites could be assigned. Within each subset, clonotype counts were normalized to the number of sorted cells before true diversity and Gini coefficients were calculated with the tcR R package. Repertoire sharing was quantified using the overlap coefficient calculated on TCRB nucleotide sequences. Out-of-frame TCRB sequences from naive cells were analyzed to stand in for the pre-selection repertoire. TCRdb mirrors the immuneACCESS table, restricted to in-frame sequences. Some clones are absent from its copies; in checked studies, under half trace to an unresolved V gene, and the reason for the others is unknown. From that table come the V and J calls and clone size; the DNA was used to work out D and trimming. The table for this sample lists about 700,000 clones; around 15% of them were counted only once. Clones ranked in the top ten supply approximately 0.022% of the sample.

The sequenced sample was naive CD4+ T cells from blood. The sample's cell subset or site label is to be understood as: true naive CD4+ T cells. The V and J segments used are TRBV30 and TRBJ2-7, with 8 bases in between that match TRBD1. The receptor's source is a young man with type 1 diabetes. This receptor has the CDR3 CAWSTGAEQYF. The sequenced DNA is TGTGCCTGGTCGACAGGGGCCGAGCAGTACTTC. Beyond the CDR3, the reference TRBV30 and TRBJ2-7 genes provide the residues; the full variable domain reads: SQTIHQWPATLVQPVGSPLSLECTVEGTSNPNLYWYRQAAGRGLQLLFYSVGIGQISSEVPQNLSASRPQDRQFILSSKKLLLSDSGFYLCAWSTGAEQYFGPGTRLTVT.